This T cell receptor (beta chain) appears in the sequencing data of a study of T cells in tuberculosis. Chain pairing is unknown; alpha and beta were sequenced separately. Some clones are missing from TCRdb's copy, which holds only in-frame ones; the method was immunoSEQ multiplex PCR. Of 80,000 to 90,000 clones in the sample, roughly 91% were seen once. The germline CDR1 and CDR2 sequences are LGHNA and YNFKEQ. The CDR3 spans 16 residues. J lost 3 bases, V lost 3 bases, and 6 bases had no gene match. After thawing and overnight rest, PBMC were stained with GMM-loaded CD1B tetramer, viability dye and anti-CD3 for sorting. CD1B tetramers were loaded with Rhodococcus equi-derived C32 glucose monomycolate. Each donor contributed some 96,000 sorted tetramer-negative cells.

Sequences were obtained from CD1b-GMM tetramer-negative cells sorted from PBMCs. This chain connects TRBV4-2 to TRBJ1-1; 11 bases map to TRBD1. The sequence was obtained from an adult woman with latent tuberculosis. The CDR3 spells CASSHPRDRGDTEAFF. CDR3 sequence (DNA): TGTGCCAGCAGCCACCCCCGGGACAGGGGGGACACTGAAGCTTTCTTT.